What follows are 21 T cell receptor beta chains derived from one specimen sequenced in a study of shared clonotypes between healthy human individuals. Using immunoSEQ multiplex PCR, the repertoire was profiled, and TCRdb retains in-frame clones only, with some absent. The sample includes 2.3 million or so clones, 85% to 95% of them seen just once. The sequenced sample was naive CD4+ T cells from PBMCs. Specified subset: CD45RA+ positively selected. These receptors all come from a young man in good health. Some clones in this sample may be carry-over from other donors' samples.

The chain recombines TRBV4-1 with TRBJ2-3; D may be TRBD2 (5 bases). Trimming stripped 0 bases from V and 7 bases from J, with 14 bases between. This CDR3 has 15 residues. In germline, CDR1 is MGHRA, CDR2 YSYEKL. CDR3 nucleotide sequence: TGCGCCAGCAGCCAAGATCAGACTATAGAATATACGCAGTATTTT. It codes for CASSQDQTIEYTQYF.

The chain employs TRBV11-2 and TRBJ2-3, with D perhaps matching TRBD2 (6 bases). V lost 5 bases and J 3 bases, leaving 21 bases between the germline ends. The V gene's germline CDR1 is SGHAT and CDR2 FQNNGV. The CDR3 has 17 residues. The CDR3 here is CASSPGIGAGGTDTQYF. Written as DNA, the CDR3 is TGTGCCAGCAGCCCAGGGATCGGGGCAGGAGGGACAGATACGCAGTATTTT.

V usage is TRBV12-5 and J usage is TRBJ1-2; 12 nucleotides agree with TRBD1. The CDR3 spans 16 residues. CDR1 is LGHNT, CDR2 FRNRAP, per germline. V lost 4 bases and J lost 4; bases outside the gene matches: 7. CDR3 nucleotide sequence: TGTGCTAGTGGTTCCGGGACAGGGGGCCTGATCTATGGCTACACCTTC. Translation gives CASGSGTGGLIYGYTF.

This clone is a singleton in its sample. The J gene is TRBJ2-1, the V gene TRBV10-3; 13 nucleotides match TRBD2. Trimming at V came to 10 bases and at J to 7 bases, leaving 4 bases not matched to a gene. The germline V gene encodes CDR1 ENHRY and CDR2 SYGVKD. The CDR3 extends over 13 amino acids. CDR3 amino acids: CASTSGRENEQFF. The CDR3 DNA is TGTGCCAGCACTAGCGGGAGGGAGAATGAGCAGTTCTTC.

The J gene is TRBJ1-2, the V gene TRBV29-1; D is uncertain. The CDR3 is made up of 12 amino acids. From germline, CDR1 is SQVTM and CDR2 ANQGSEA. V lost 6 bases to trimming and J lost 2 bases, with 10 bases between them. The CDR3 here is CSVDALNYGYTF. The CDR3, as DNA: TGCAGCGTAGACGCCCTCAACTATGGCTACACCTTC.

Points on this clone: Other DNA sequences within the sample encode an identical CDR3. CDR3 loop: CASSPGQGGTDTQYF. Written as DNA, the CDR3 is TGCGCCAGCAGCCCTGGACAGGGGGGGACAGATACGCAGTATTTT. The J gene is TRBJ2-3, the V gene TRBV5-1, with 10 bases lining up with TRBD1. Germline CDR1 is SGHRS and CDR2 is YFSETQ. The CDR3 has 15 residues. Trimming removed 4 bases from V and 3 bases from J; junction bases left unmatched: 5.

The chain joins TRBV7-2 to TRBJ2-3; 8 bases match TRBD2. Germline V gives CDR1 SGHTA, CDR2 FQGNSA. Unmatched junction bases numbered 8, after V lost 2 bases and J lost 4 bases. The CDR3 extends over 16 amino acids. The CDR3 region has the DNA TGTGCCAGCAGCTTAATGCAGGGACTAGGGGCAGATACGCAGTATTTT. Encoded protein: CASSLMQGLGADTQYF.

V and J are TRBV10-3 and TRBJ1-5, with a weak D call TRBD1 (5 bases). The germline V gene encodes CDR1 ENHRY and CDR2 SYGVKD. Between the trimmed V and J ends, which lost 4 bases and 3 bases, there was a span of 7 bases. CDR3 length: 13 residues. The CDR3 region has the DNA TGTGCCATCAGTGCAGGGTACAATCAGCCCCAGCATTTT. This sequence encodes CAISAGYNQPQHF.

CDR3 amino acids: CASSPSGTDNEQFF. In DNA form, the CDR3 reads TGTGCCAGCTCACCATCGGGGACAGACAATGAGCAGTTCTTC. The V and J genes are TRBV18 and TRBJ2-1; 7 positions match TRBD1. With 2 bases clipped from V and 5 bases from J, the junction kept 3 bases outside the gene matches. This CDR3 is 14 amino acids long. Germline loops: CDR1 KGHSH, CDR2 LQKENI. Full variable domain (outside the CDR3, taken from reference TRBV18 and TRBJ2-1): NAGVMQNPRHLVRRRGQEARLRCSPMKGHSHVYWYRQLPEEGLKFMVYLQKENIIDESGMPKERFSAEFPKEGPSILRIQQVVRGDSAAYFCASSPSGTDNEQFFGPGTRLTVL.

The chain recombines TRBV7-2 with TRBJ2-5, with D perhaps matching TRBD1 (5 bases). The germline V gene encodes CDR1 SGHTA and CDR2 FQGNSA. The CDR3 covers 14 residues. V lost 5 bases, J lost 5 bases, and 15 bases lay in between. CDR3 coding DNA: TGTGCCAGCAGCCCACGGACAAGCAGGGAGACCCAGTACTTC. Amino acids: CASSPRTSRETQYF.

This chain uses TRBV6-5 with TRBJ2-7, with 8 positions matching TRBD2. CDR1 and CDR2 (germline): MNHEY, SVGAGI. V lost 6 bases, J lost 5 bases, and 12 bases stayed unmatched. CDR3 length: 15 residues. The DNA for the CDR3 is TGTGCCAGCAGCTTAGGGGGGAGCGGGAGTAACGAGCAGTACTTC. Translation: CASSLGGSGSNEQYF.

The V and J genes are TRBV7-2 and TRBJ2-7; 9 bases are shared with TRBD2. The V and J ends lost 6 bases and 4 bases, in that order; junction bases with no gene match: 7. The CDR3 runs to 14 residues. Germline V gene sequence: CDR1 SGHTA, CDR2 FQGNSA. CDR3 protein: CASREVAGEYEQYF. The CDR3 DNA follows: TGTGCCAGCAGAGAAGTAGCGGGAGAGTACGAGCAGTACTTC.

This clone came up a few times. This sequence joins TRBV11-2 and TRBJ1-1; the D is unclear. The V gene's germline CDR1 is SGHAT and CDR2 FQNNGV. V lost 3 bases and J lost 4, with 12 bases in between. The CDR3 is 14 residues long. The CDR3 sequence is CASSLTLASTEAFF. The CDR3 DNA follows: TGTGCCAGCAGCTTGACCTTGGCGTCCACTGAAGCTTTCTTT.

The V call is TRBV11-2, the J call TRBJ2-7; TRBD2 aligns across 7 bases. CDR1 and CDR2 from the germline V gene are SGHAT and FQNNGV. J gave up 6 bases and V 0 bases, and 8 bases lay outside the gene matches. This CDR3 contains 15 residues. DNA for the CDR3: TGTGCCAGCAGCTTAGAACCTAGCGGTTTCGCCGAGCAGTACTTC. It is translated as CASSLEPSGFAEQYF.

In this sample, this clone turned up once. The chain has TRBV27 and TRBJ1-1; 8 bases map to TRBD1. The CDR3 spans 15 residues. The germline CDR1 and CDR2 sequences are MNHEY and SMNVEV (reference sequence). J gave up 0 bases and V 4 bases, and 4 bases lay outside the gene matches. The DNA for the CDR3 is TGTGCCAGCAGTTGGACAGGGATAATGAACACTGAAGCTTTCTTT. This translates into CASSWTGIMNTEAFF.

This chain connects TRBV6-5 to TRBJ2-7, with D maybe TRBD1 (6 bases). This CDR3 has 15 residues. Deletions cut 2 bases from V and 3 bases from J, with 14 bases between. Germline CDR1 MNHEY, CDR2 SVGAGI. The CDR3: CASSYRRQGNYEQYF. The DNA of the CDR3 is TGTGCCAGCAGTTACCGCCGCCAGGGGAACTACGAGCAGTACTTC.

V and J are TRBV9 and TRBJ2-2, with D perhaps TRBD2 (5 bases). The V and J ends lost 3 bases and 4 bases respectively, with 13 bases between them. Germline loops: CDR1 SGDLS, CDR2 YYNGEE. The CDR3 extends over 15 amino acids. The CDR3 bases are TGTGCCAGCAGCGGGTTAACGGGGTTCACCGGGGAGCTGTTTTTT. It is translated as CASSGLTGFTGELFF.

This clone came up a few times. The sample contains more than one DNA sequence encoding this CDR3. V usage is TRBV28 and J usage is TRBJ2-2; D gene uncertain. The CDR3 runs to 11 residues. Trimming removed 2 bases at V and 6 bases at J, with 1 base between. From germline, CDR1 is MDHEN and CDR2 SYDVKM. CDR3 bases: TGTGCCAGCAGTTTAGCCGGGGAGCTGTTTTTT. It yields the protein CASSLAGELFF.

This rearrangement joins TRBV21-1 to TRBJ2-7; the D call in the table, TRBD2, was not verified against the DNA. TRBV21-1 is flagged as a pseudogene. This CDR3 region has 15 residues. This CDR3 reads CASSSSTATRGEQYF. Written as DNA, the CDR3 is TGTGCCAGCAGCTCCTCAACAGCGACCCGGGGGGAGCAGTACTTC.

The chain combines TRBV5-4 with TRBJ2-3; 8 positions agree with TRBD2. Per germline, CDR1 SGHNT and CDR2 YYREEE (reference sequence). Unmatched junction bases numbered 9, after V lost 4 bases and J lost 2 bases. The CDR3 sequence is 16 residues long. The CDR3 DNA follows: TGTGCCAGCAGCCCTCGGACTAGCCGGGACACAGATACGCAGTATTTT. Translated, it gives CASSPRTSRDTDTQYF. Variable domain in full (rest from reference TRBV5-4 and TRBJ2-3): ETGVTQSPTHLIKTRGQQVTLRCSSQSGHNTVSWYQQALGQGPQFIFQYYREEENGRGNFPPRFSGLQFPNYSSELNVNALELDDSALYLCASSPRTSRDTDTQYFGPGTRLTVL.

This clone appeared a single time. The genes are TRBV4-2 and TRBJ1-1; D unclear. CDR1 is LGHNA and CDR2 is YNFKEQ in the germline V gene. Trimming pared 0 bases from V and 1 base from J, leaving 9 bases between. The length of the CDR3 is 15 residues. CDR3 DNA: TGTGCCAGCAGCCAAGATGCGGGCAGGAACACTGAAGCTTTCTTT. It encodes CASSQDAGRNTEAFF.